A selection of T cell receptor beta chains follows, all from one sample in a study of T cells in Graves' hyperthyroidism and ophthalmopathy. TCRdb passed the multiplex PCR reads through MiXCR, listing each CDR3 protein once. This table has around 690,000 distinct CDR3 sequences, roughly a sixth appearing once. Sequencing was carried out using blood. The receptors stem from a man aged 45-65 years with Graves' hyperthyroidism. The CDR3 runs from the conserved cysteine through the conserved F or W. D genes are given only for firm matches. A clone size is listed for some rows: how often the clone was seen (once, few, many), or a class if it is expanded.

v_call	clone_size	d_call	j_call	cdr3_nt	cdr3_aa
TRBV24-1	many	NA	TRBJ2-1	TGTGCCACCAGTGATTTGGGGCGAAGGTCGTCGGAGGGGTTCGATGAGCAGTTCTTC	CATSDLGRRSSEGFDEQFF
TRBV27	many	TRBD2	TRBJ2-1	TGTGCCAGCAGTTCCCCCGGGACTAGCGGGAGGAATGAGCAGTTCTTC	CASSSPGTSGRNEQFF
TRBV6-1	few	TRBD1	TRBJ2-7	TGTGCCAGCAGTGTAACCCCGGGACAGGGCTCCTACGAGCAGTACTTC	CASSVTPGQGSYEQYF
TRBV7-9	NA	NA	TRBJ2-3	TGTGCCATCCTTGTAACAGGGCTCACAGATACGCAGTATTTT	CAILVTGLTDTQYF
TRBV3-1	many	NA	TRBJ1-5	TGTGCCAGCAGCCAAGCGGGGGGCGCGCATCAGCCCCAGCATTTT	CASSQAGGAHQPQHF
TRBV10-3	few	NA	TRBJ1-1	TGTGCCATCAGTGAGTTCAGGTTGAACACTGAAGCTTTCTTT	CAISEFRLNTEAFF
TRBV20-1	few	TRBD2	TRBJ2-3	TGCAGTGCTAGAGATCCGGCCGGAGCGGGAGTGCCAGATACGCAGTATTTT	CSARDPAGAGVPDTQYF
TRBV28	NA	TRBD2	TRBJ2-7	TGTGCCAGCAGTTCCACCCGTGGGGGGACTACCTCCTACGAGCAGTACTTC	CASSSTRGGTTSYEQYF
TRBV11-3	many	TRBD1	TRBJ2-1	TGTGCCAGCAGCACAAGATTTGGGGGACAGGATGACAATGAGCAGTTCTTC	CASSTRFGGQDDNEQFF
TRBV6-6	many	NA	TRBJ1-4	TGTGCCAGCAGTTACTCGAACAGGGCGAGTGAAAAACTGTTTTTT	CASSYSNRASEKLFF
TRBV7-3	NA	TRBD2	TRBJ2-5	TGTGCCAGCAGTTCGAGCGGGACTCGGGAGACCCAGTACTTC	CASSSSGTRETQYF
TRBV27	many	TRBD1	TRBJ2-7	TGTGCCAGCAGCGAGAACAGGGGGCCAGGCTACGAGCAGTACTTC	CASSENRGPGYEQYF
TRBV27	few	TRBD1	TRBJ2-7	TGTGCCAGCAGTGGGACAGGGATGTTCTCCTACGAGCAGTACTTC	CASSGTGMFSYEQYF
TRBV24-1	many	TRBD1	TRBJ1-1	TGTGCCACCAGGGGGGACAGGGGGCCTGAAGCTTTCTTT	CATRGDRGPEAFF
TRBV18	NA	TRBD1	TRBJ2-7	TGTGCCAGCTCATTACATACGGGACAGATCTACGAGCAGTACTTC	CASSLHTGQIYEQYF
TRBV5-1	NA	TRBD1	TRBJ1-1	TGCGCCAGCAGCTCTGACAGGGGTAATGCGAACACTGAAGCTTTCTTT	CASSSDRGNANTEAFF
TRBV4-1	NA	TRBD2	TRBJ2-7	TGCGCCAGCAGCCGGGCCGGGGGGGAAGCCTACGAGCAGTACTTC	CASSRAGGEAYEQYF
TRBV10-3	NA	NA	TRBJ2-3	TGTGCCATCAGTGAGGGCCAGGGGAGGGATACGCAGTATTTT	CAISEGQGRDTQYF
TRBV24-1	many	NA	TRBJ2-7	TGTGCCACCAGTGATCCCCCAGGGGACGAGCAGTACTTC	CATSDPPGDEQYF
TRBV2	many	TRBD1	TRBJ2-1	TGTGCCAGCATCGAGAGGGACAGGGAGGCAGGGGGGTCGTTCTTC	CASIERDREAGGSFF
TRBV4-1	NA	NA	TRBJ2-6	TGCGCCAGCAGCCAAGGACCGTTACACTTCGGGGCCAACGTCCTGACTTTC	CASSQGPLHFGANVLTF
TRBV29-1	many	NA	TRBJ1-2	TGCAGCGTTGAGGGAGAAGGGAACTATGGCTACACCTTC	CSVEGEGNYGYTF
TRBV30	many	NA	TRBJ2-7	TGTGCCTGGAGTGATTCAAGCAGTGAGCAGTACTTC	CAWSDSSSEQYF
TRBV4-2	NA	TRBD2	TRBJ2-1	TGTGCCAGCAGCCAGATAGCGGGAGGGCGAAGGTCGCAGTTCTTC	CASSQIAGGRRSQFF
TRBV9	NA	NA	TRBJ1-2	TGTGCCAGCAGCCACCCCTTAACGGATTCTAACTATGGCTACACCTTC	CASSHPLTDSNYGYTF
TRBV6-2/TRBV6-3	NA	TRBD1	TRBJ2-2	TGTGCCAGCAGTTACGGGACAGGGGGATCTGGGGAGCTGTTTTTT	CASSYGTGGSGELFF
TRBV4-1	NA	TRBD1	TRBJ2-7	TGCGCCAGCAGCCAAGGGGACAGGGTCGAGGCGCAGTACTTC	CASSQGDRVEAQYF
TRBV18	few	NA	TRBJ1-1	TGTGCCAGCTCACAGTATCGGGGAGGCACTGAAGCTTTCTTT	CASSQYRGGTEAFF
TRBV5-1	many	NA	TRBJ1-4	TGCGCCAGCAGCCCCGGGTTATCAACTAATGAAAAACTGTTTTTT	CASSPGLSTNEKLFF
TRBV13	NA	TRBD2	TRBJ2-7	TGTGCCAGCAGCTTATATTTTGCAAGCGGGAGGAGGTCCTACGAACAGTACTTC	CASSLYFASGRRSYEQYF
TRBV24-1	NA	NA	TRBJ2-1	TGTGCCACCACCGCAAAGGGAGCGTCCAATGAGCAGTTCTTC	CATTAKGASNEQFF
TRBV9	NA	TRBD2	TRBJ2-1	TGTGCCAGCAGCGTAGCTGGGCTAGCGGGTTGGGGCAATGAGCAGTTCTTC	CASSVAGLAGWGNEQFF
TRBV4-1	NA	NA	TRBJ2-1	TGCGCCAGCAGCCAAGATCTATGGTCCCCTTACTCCTACAATGAGCAGTTCTTC	CASSQDLWSPYSYNEQFF
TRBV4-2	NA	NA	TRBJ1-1	TGTGCCAGCAGCCAAGATGGGGGGGACACTGAAGCTTTCTTT	CASSQDGGDTEAFF
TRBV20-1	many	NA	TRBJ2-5	TGCAGTGCTAGTGGGTATGCGCTTAAGGCGGCGGAGACCCAGTACTTC	CSASGYALKAAETQYF
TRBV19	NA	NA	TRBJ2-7	TGTGCCAGTAGTAGTCGGGACGCAGGCTACGAGCAGTACTTC	CASSSRDAGYEQYF
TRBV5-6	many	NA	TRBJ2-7	TGTGCCAGCAGCTTGGCAGTACGCGAGCAGTACTTC	CASSLAVREQYF
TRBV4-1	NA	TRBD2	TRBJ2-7	TGCGCCAGCAGCCAAATCCTAGCGGTGAGCTCCTACGAGCAGTACTTC	CASSQILAVSSYEQYF
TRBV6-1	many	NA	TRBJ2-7	TGTGCCAGCAGGGGGGAAGTGAACGAGCAGTACTTC	CASRGEVNEQYF